The 27 T cell receptor beta chains below come from one sample, sequenced in a study of T cell responses to AZD1222 COVID-19 vaccine. Assay: immunoSEQ multiplex PCR; the TCRdb copy retains only in-frame clones and omits some. This sample has roughly 40,000 clones; around 90% occur once, and the top ten carry roughly a quarter. Source: peripheral blood, taken 28 days after the second dose of the MenACWY control vaccine. The receptor source for this set is an adult who received the MenACWY meningococcal vaccine as a control.

The J gene is TRBJ2-2, the V gene TRBV28; possible D gene TRBD1, 6 bases. CDR3 length: 12 amino acids. Germline assignment: CDR1 MDHEN and CDR2 SYDVKM. CDR3 loop: CSTGSGPGELFF. The CDR3, as DNA: TGTTCTACAGGGTCTGGCCCCGGGGAGCTGTTTTTT.

This rearrangement joins TRBV10-3 to TRBJ1-1; tentatively, D is TRBD1 (6 bases). CDR1 and CDR2 from the germline V gene are ENHRY and SYGVKD. The V end lost 6 bases, the J end lost 3 bases, and 11 bases lay between the germline ends. This CDR3 is built from 13 residues. CDR3 residues: CAIRDSDYTEAFF. Written as DNA, the CDR3 is TGTGCCATCAGGGACAGCGACTACACTGAAGCTTTCTTT.

The genes are TRBV27 and TRBJ2-7; 8 bases match TRBD1. The trim removed 6 bases at V and 1 base at J, leaving 5 bases unmatched. Germline CDR1 MNHEY, CDR2 SMNVEV (reference sequence). This CDR3 spans 14 amino acids. CDR3 loop: CASSIQGDSYEQYF. The CDR3, as DNA: TGTGCCAGCAGCATACAGGGGGATTCCTACGAGCAGTACTTC.

V usage is TRBV19 and J usage is TRBJ2-1; 7 nucleotides agree with TRBD1. CDR1 and CDR2 from the germline V gene are LNHDA and SQIVND (reference sequence). CDR3 length equals 16 residues. V shed 6 bases and J 4 bases; nucleotides not matched to a gene: 12. The CDR3 DNA is TGTGCCAGTAGGCATGCTCAGGGGGATACGTACAATGAGCAGTTCTTC. Translating gives CASRHAQGDTYNEQFF.

CDR3: CSVAPGTGNQPQHF. The CDR3 bases are TGCAGCGTTGCCCCAGGGACAGGCAATCAGCCCCAGCATTTT. The chain couples TRBV29-1 to TRBJ1-5; TRBD1 matches at 7 bases. The ends lost 4 bases at V and 2 bases at J; junction bases unmatched: 5. This CDR3 comprises 14 residues. The V gene's germline CDR1 is SQVTM and CDR2 ANQGSEA.

The V and J genes are TRBV5-1 and TRBJ2-5; D is unclear. V was shortened by 5 bases and J by 1 base, with 3 bases between the two germline ends. The CDR3 consists of 11 residues. Germline V gene sequence: CDR1 SGHRS, CDR2 YFSETQ. CDR3 sequence: CASRIQETQYF. The DNA of the CDR3 is TGCGCCAGCAGAATCCAAGAGACCCAGTACTTC.

The V gene is TRBV5-6, the J gene TRBJ2-7; the D gene is possibly TRBD2 (5 bases). This CDR3 is built from 15 residues. V lost 4 bases and J 4 bases, leaving 18 bases between the germline ends. Germline V lookup: CDR1 SGHDT, CDR2 YYEEEE. Written as DNA, the CDR3 is TGTGCCAGCAGCCCTCTTGGACTGAAGGATTACGAGCAGTACTTC. This translates into CASSPLGLKDYEQYF.

The chain combines TRBV29-1 with TRBJ2-2; D gene unclear. The germline V gene encodes CDR1 SQVTM and CDR2 ANQGSEA. This CDR3 spans 13 amino acids. Trimming left V 3 bases short and J 2 bases short, with 7 bases between. This CDR3 is CSVDKGNTGELFF. CDR3 sequence (DNA): TGCAGCGTTGATAAGGGAAACACCGGGGAGCTGTTTTTT.

This clone was observed a single time. This chain links TRBV6-5 with TRBJ2-5, with D tentatively TRBD1 or TRBD2 (5 bases each). Trimming took 6 bases from V and 2 from J, leaving 16 bases between them. CDR3 length: 15 residues. Germline CDR1 and CDR2: MNHEY and SVGAGI. DNA of the CDR3: TGTGCCAGCAGCGCCGTACTAGGGGCTCAAGAGACCCAGTACTTC. It is translated as CASSAVLGAQETQYF.

This sequence joins TRBV2 and TRBJ1-2; TRBD1 might be the D (6 bases). From germline, CDR1 is SNHLY and CDR2 FYNNEI. Trimming stripped 6 bases from V and 8 bases from J, with 16 bases between. CDR3 size: 13 residues. DNA of the CDR3: TGTGCCAGCAGGTGGGACAACTCCTACGGCTACACCTTC. This translates into CASRWDNSYGYTF.

The J gene is TRBJ1-2, the V gene TRBV2; 10 bases map to TRBD1. Germline CDR1 is SNHLY and CDR2 is FYNNEI. The CDR3 totals 15 residues. V shed 2 bases and J 8 bases; nucleotides not matched to a gene: 8. The CDR3 protein is CASSETRTGGIGYTF. The CDR3 DNA is TGTGCCAGCAGTGAAACCAGGACAGGGGGTATAGGCTACACCTTC.

The chain joins TRBV28 to TRBJ1-4; weak D call: TRBD1 (6 bases). Germline V gives CDR1 MDHEN, CDR2 SYDVKM. The CDR3 length is 17 residues. V shed 4 bases and J shed 3 bases, with 18 bases lying between them. The CDR3, as DNA: TGTGCCAGCAGTTCACCCCTGGACAGCGCTTCTAATGAAAAACTGTTTTTT. It specifies CASSSPLDSASNEKLFF.

The chain recombines TRBV6-5 with TRBJ2-3; perhaps TRBD1 as D (5 bases). V was clipped by 7 bases and J by 4 bases, with 12 bases between them. The CDR3 has 13 residues. Germline-derived CDR1 and CDR2 are MNHEY and SVGAGI. The CDR3 DNA reads TGTGCCAGCAACTTCCAGGGCGCAGATACGCAGTATTTT. It specifies CASNFQGADTQYF.

The J gene is TRBJ2-1, the V gene TRBV2, with 7 bases matching TRBD2. Germline V CDR1 and CDR2: SNHLY, FYNNEI. The CDR3 is made up of 13 amino acids. With V trimmed by 7 bases and J by 9 bases, 9 bases remained unmatched. Written as DNA, the CDR3 is TGTGCCAGCATATCAACGCCGGGGGGTGAGCAGTTCTTC. Translation gives CASISTPGGEQFF.

The V call is TRBV10-2, the J call TRBJ2-3, with 10 bases fitting TRBD2. Germline V CDR1 and CDR2: WSHSY, SAAADI. This CDR3 is built from 16 residues. V shed 4 bases, J shed 3 bases, and the junction held 7 bases outside the gene matches. The CDR3 sequence: CASSGIAGGWTDTQYF. CDR3 DNA sequence: TGCGCCAGCAGTGGGATAGCGGGAGGTTGGACAGATACGCAGTATTTT.

The chain combines TRBV6-5 with TRBJ2-3; 13 nucleotides agree with TRBD2. Germline lookup yields CDR1 MNHEY and CDR2 SVGAGI. The CDR3 extends over 15 amino acids. Losses at the gene ends were 6 bases for V and 5 bases for J; bases not matched to a gene: 5. The DNA of the CDR3 is TGTGCCAGCAGGAGGACTAGCGGGAGTATAGATACGCAGTATTTT. As protein: CASRRTSGSIDTQYF.

In its sample, this clone was seen once. This sequence joins TRBV4-2 and TRBJ2-3; D may be TRBD1 (6 bases). Germline CDR1 and CDR2: LGHNA and YNFKEQ. This CDR3 spans 15 amino acids. V lost 1 base and J 0 bases, leaving 8 bases between the germline ends. CDR3 sequence: CASSQGDTSTDTQYF. The CDR3 DNA reads TGTGCCAGCAGCCAAGGGGACACAAGCACAGATACGCAGTATTTT.

This chain uses TRBV28 with TRBJ1-1; no definite D call. The CDR3 sequence is 14 residues long. The V end lost 6 bases, the J end lost 1 base, and 12 bases lay between the germline ends. Germline V gene lookup returns CDR1 MDHEN and CDR2 SYDVKM. The CDR3 DNA follows: TGTGCCAGCAGCCTCAATAGGCCGAACACTGAAGCTTTCTTT. It specifies CASSLNRPNTEAFF.

This chain connects TRBV5-1 to TRBJ2-7; 12 bases are shared with TRBD2. V shed 3 bases, J shed 6 bases, and the junction held 10 bases outside the gene matches. Per germline, CDR1 SGHRS and CDR2 YFSETQ. This CDR3 comprises 16 residues. DNA of the CDR3: TGCGCCAGCAGCTCGACTAGCGGGAGTGGGCCTCGCGAGCAGTACTTC. This encodes CASSSTSGSGPREQYF.

The chain links TRBV29-1 to TRBJ1-4, with D uncertain. The CDR3 is 13 amino acids. V lost 4 bases and J 2 bases, leaving 8 bases between the germline ends. Germline CDR1 SQVTM, CDR2 ANQGSEA. The CDR3 sequence: CSVAVATNEKLFF. In DNA, the CDR3 is TGCAGCGTTGCGGTGGCGACTAATGAAAAACTGTTTTTT.

J is TRBJ1-1 and V is TRBV5-1; 10 positions agree with TRBD1. Germline-derived CDR1 and CDR2 are SGHRS and YFSETQ. V dropped 4 bases and J dropped 5; count of bases not matched to a gene: 8. The CDR3 is 15 amino acids. CDR3 in DNA: TGCGCCAGCAGCCCGGGACAGGGGACGAGAACTGAAGCTTTCTTT. This codes for CASSPGQGTRTEAFF.

The J gene is TRBJ1-1, the V gene TRBV6-1; the D gene is possibly TRBD1 (6 bases). V was clipped by 0 bases and J by 4 bases, with 21 bases between them. The CDR3 sequence is 18 residues long. Germline loops: CDR1 MNHNS, CDR2 SASEGT. CDR3 DNA: TGTGCCAGCAGTGAAGCGGACAGCTATGGCTATATTTTCACTGAAGCTTTCTTT. It specifies CASSEADSYGYIFTEAFF.

The chain carries TRBV28 and TRBJ2-5; 8 bases fit TRBD1. Germline V gene data show CDR1 as MDHEN and CDR2 as SYDVKM. The CDR3 runs to 15 residues. Germline trimming cut 6 bases from V and 4 bases from J; bases unmatched to any gene: 10. This chain's CDR3 is CASSLEQGAGETQYF. The CDR3 DNA is TGTGCCAGCAGCCTGGAGCAGGGGGCGGGAGAGACCCAGTACTTC.

This clone was counted a single time. The chain uses TRBV2 and TRBJ2-7; 8 bases line up with TRBD2. CDR3 length: 16 residues. Germline values: CDR1 SNHLY, CDR2 FYNNEI. The trim removed 2 bases at V and 0 bases at J, leaving 6 bases unmatched. CDR3 coding DNA: TGTGCCAGCAGTGAAAATCTAGCGGGCCTCTCCTACGAGCAGTACTTC. It encodes CASSENLAGLSYEQYF.

CDR3 sequence (DNA): TGCGCCAGCAGCCAAGAAGACAGGGAGAGGGAGACCCAGTACTTC. It translates to CASSQEDRERETQYF. The V gene is TRBV4-1, the J gene TRBJ2-5; TRBD1 agrees at 7 bases. The CDR3 totals 15 residues. The J segment lost 5 bases and the V segment lost 0 bases, leaving 6 bases of the junction unmatched. Germline CDR1 and CDR2: MGHRA and YSYEKL.

This sequence joins TRBV20-1 and TRBJ1-1, with D uncertain. Germline CDR1 DFQATT, CDR2 SNEGSKA (reference sequence). This CDR3 comprises 11 residues. The V end was cut by 3 bases, the J end by 2 bases, with 4 bases between. The CDR3 bases are TGCAGTGCTAGGGGTAACACTGAAGCTTTCTTT. Amino acid sequence: CSARGNTEAFF.

This clone has more than one count but fewer than ten. This chain connects TRBV2 to TRBJ2-1, with 7 bases identical to TRBD2. The CDR3 consists of 13 residues. Germline V gene data show CDR1 as SNHLY and CDR2 as FYNNEI. With 7 bases clipped from V and 6 bases from J, the junction kept 6 bases outside the gene matches. The CDR3, as DNA: TGTGCCAGCATGGGGCTAGCGGCCAATGAGCAGTTCTTC. Its protein is CASMGLAANEQFF.